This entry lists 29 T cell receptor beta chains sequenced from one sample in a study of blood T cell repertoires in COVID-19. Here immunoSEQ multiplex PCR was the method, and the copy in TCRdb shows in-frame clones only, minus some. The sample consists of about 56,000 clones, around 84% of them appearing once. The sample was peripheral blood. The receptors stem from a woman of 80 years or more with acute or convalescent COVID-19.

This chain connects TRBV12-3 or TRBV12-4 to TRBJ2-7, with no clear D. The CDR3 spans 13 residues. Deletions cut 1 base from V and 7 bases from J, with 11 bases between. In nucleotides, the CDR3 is TGTGCCAGCAGTTTAGGGGCAGGTGGAGAGCAGTACTTC. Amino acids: CASSLGAGGEQYF.

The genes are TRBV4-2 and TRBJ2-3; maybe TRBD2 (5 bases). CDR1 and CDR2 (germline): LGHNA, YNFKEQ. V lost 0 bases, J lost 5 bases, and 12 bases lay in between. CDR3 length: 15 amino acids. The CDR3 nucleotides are TGTGCCAGCAGCCAAGAATCGTTCGGGGAAGATACGCAGTATTTT. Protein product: CASSQESFGEDTQYF.

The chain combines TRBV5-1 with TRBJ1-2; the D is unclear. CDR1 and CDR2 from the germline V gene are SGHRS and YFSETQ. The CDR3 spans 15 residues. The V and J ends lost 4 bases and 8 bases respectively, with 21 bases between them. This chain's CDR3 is CASSDGLNLGGGYTF. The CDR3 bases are TGCGCCAGCAGCGACGGACTCAACTTAGGTGGCGGCTACACCTTC.

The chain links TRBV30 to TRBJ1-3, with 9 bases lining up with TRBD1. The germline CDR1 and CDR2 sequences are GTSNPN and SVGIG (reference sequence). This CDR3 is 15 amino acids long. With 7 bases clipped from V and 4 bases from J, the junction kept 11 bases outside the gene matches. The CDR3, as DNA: TGTGCCTCATCCTCGGGACAGGGCAGGGGAAACACCATATATTTT. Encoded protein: CASSSGQGRGNTIYF. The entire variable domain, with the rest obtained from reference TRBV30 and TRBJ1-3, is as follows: SQTIHQWPATLVQPVGSPLSLECTVEGTSNPNLYWYRQAAGRGLQLLFYSVGIGQISSEVPQNLSASRPQDRQFILSSKKLLLSDSGFYLCASSSGQGRGNTIYFGEGSWLTVV.

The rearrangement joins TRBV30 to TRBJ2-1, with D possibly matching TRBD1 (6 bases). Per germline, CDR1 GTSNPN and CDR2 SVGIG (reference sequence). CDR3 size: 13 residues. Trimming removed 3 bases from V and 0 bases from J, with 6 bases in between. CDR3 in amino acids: CAWRGGSYNEQFF. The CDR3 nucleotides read TGTGCCTGGAGAGGGGGCTCCTACAATGAGCAGTTCTTC.

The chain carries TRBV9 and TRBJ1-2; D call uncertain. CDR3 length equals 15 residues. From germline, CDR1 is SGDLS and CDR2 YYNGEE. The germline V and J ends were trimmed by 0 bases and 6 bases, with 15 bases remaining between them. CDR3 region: CASSVAWPKGDGYTF. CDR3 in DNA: TGTGCCAGCAGCGTAGCTTGGCCTAAAGGAGATGGCTACACCTTC.

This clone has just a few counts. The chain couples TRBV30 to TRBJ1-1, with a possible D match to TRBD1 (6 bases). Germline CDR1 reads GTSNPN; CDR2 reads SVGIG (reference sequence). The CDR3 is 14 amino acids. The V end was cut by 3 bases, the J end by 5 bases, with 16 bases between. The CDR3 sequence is CAWSPRGGRTEAFF. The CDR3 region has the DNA TGTGCCTGGAGCCCACGCGGGGGGCGAACTGAAGCTTTCTTT.

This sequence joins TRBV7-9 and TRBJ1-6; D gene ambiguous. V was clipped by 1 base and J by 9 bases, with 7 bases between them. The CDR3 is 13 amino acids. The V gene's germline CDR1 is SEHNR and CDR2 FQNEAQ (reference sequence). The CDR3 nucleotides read TGTGCCAGCAGCTTAGATAGCTTTTCACCCCTCCACTTT. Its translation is CASSLDSFSPLHF. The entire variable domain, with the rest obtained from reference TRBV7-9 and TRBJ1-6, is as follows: DTGVSQNPRHKITKRGQNVTFRCDPISEHNRLYWYRQTLGQGPEFLTYFQNEAQLEKSRLLSDRFSAERPKGSFSTLEIQRTEQGDSAMYLCASSLDSFSPLHFGNGTRLTVT.

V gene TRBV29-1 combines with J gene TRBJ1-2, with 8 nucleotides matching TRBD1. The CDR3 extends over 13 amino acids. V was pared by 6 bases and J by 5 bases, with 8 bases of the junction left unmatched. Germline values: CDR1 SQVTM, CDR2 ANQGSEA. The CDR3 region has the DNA TGCAGCGTGTGGGACAGGAGTGGATATGGCTACACCTTC. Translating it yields CSVWDRSGYGYTF.

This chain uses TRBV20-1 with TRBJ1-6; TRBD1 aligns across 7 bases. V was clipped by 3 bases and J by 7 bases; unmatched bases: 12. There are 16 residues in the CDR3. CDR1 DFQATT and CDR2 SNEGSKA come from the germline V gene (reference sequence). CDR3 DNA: TGCAGTGCTAGTCGACAGGGTTATGCATCAAATTCACCCCTCCACTTT. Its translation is CSASRQGYASNSPLHF.

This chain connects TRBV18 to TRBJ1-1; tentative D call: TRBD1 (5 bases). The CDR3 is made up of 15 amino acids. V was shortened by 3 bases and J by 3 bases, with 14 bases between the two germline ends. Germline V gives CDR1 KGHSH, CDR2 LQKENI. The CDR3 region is CASSPRKEGYTEAFF. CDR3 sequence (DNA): TGTGCCAGCTCACCCCGGAAGGAGGGGTACACTGAAGCTTTCTTT.

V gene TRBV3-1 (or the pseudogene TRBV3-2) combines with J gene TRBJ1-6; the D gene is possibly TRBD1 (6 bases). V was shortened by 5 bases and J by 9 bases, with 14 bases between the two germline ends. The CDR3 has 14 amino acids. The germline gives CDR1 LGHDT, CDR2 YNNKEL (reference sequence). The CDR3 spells CASSVAGGTSPLHF. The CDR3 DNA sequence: TGTGCCAGCAGCGTTGCGGGGGGCACTTCACCCCTCCACTTT.

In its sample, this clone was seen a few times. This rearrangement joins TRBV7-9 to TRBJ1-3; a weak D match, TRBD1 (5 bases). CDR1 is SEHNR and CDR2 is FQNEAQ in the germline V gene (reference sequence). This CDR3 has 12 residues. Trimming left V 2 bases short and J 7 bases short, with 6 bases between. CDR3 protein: CASSLRGNTIYF. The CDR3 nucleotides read TGTGCCAGCAGCTTAAGGGGTAACACCATATATTTT.

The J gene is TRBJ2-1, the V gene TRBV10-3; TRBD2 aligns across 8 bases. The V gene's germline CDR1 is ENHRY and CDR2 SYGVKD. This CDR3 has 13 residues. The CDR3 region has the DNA TGTGGCTCAACCGGGGGGGCGGGAAATGAGCAGTTCTTC. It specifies CGSTGGAGNEQFF.

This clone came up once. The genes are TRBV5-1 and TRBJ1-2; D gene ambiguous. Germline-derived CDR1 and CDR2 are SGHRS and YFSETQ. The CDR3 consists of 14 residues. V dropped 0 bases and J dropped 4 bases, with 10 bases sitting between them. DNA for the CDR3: TGCGCCAGCAGCTTGGCCACCGTGAGCTATGGCTACACCTTC. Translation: CASSLATVSYGYTF.

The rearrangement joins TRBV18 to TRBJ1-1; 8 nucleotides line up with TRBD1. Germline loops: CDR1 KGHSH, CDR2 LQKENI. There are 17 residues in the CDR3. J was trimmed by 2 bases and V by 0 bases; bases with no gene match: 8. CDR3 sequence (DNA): TGTGCCAGCTCACCACCCTCCCGGACAGGGTTCAACACTGAAGCTTTCTTT. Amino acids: CASSPPSRTGFNTEAFF.

The CDR3, as DNA: TGCGCCAGCAGCCGGGGAGAGAACACCTATGGCTACACCTTC. The encoded protein is CASSRGENTYGYTF. The chain combines TRBV4-1 with TRBJ1-2; D is unclear. The germline V gene encodes CDR1 MGHRA and CDR2 YSYEKL. The length of the CDR3 is 14 residues. Trimming took 4 bases from V and 4 from J, leaving 13 bases between them.

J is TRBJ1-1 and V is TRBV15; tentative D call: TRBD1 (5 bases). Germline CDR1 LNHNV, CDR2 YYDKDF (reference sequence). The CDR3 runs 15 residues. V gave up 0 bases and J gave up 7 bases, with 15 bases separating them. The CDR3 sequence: CATSRDRSQGNEAFF. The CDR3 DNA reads TGTGCCACCAGCAGAGATCGGTCCCAGGGAAATGAAGCTTTCTTT.

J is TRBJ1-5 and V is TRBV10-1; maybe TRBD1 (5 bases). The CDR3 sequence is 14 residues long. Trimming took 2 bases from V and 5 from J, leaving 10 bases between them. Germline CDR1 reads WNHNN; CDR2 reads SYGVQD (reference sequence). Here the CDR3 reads CASSEGRGHQPQHF. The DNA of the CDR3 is TGCGCCAGCAGTGAGGGGAGGGGTCATCAGCCCCAGCATTTT.

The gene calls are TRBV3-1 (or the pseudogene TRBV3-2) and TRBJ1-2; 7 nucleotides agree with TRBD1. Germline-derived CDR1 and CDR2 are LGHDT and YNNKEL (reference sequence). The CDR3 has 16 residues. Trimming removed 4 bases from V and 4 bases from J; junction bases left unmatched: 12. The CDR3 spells CASSPRGTGDIYGYTF. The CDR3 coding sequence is TGTGCCAGCAGCCCCAGGGGTACAGGGGATATCTATGGCTACACCTTC.

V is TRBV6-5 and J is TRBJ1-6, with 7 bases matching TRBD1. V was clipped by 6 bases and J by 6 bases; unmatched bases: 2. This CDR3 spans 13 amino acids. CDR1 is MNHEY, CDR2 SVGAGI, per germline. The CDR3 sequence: CASRQGLNSPLHF. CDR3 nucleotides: TGTGCCAGCAGACAGGGGCTTAATTCACCCCTCCACTTT.

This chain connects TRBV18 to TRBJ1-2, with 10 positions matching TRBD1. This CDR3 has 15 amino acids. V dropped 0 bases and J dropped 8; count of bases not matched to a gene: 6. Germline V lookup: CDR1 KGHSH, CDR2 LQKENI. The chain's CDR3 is CASSPPGQGRGGYTF. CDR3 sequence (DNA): TGTGCCAGCTCACCACCGGGACAGGGGCGGGGAGGCTACACCTTC.

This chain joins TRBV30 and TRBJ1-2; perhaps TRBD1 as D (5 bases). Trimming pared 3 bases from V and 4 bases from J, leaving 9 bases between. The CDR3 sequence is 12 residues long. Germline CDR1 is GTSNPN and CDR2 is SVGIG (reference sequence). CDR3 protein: CAWRGGSYGYTF. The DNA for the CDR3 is TGTGCCTGGAGGGGGGGGAGCTATGGCTACACCTTC.

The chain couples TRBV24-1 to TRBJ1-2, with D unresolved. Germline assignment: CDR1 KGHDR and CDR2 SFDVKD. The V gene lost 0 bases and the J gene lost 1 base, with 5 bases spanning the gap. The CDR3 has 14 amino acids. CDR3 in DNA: TGTGCCACCAGTGATTTGGCGTATAACTATGGCTACACCTTC. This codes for CATSDLAYNYGYTF.

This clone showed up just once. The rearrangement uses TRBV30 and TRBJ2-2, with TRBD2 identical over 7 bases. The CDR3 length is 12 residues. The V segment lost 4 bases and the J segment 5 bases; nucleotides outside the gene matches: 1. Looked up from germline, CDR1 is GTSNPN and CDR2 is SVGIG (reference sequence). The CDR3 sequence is CAWNGGTGELFF. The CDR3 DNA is TGTGCCTGGAACGGGGGGACCGGGGAGCTGTTTTTT.

The CDR3 loop is CASSDTGGSPLHF. DNA for the CDR3: TGTGCCAGCAGTGATACGGGGGGGTCACCCCTCCACTTT. The chain uses TRBV2 and TRBJ1-6; maybe TRBD1 (5 bases). The CDR3 totals 13 residues. Germline V gene lookup returns CDR1 SNHLY and CDR2 FYNNEI. V shed 3 bases and J shed 10 bases, with 10 bases lying between them.

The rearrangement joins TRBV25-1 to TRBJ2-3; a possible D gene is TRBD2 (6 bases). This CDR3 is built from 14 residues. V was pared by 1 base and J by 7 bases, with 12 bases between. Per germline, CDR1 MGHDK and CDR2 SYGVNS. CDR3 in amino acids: CASSESGEVNTQYF. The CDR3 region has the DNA TGTGCCAGCAGTGAATCGGGGGAGGTCAATACGCAGTATTTT.

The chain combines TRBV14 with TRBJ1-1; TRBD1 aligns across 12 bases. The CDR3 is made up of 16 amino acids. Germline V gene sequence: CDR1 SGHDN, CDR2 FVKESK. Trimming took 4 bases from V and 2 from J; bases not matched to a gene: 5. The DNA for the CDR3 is TGTGCCAGCAGCCGACCGGGACAGGGGGCTAACACTGAAGCTTTCTTT. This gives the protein CASSRPGQGANTEAFF. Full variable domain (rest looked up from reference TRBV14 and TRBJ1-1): EAGVTQFPSHSVIEKGQTVTLRCDPISGHDNLYWYRRVMGKEIKFLLHFVKESKQDESGMPNNRFLAERTGGTYSTLKVQPAELEDSGVYFCASSRPGQGANTEAFFGQGTRLTVV.

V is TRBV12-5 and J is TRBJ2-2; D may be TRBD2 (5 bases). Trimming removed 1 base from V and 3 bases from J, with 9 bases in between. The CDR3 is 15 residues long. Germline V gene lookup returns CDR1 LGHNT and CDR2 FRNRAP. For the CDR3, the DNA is TGTGCTAGTGGTTTGGGAGGGATCGACACCGGGGAGCTGTTTTTT. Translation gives CASGLGGIDTGELFF.